This section outlines one TCR beta chain sequence together with its context. CDR1 is SGHTA, CDR2 FQGTGA, per germline. This CDR3 region has 13 residues. The V end lost 0 bases, the J end lost 5 bases, and 4 bases lay between the germline ends. Within the 2 weeks before study entry, each person in the exposed group met a COVID-19 case. The data originate from a study of blood T cell repertoires in COVID-19. The wider study: The United States, Italy and Spain provided the acute and convalescent COVID-19 samples.

The data were produced by immunoSEQ multiplex PCR, yet TCRdb's version contains in-frame clones alone and is incomplete. The data show 350,000 to 400,000 clones, with approximately 93% seen just once and roughly 0.9% held by the top ten. The TCR was taken from a middle-aged woman who had been exposed to COVID-19. What was sequenced was PBMCs or T cells enriched from blood (not recorded which). The J gene is TRBJ2-2, the V gene TRBV7-3; D remains ambiguous. CDR3 sequence: CASSLTLTGELFF. The CDR3 coding sequence is TGTGCCAGCAGCTTAACACTTACCGGGGAGCTGTTTTTT.